This entry describes one T cell receptor (beta chain). The antigen remains undetermined. This sample stems from a study of T cell responses to AZD1222 COVID-19 vaccine. Study conclusions and caveats: Clonal diversity was possibly underestimated, and the donors were mostly white British, with more females. There were repertoire samples only from the period after the peak T cell response. Reportedly, nearly half of unique spike TCRs recognized epitopes outside B.1.351/B.1.1.7 mutations. Baseline seropositivity occurred in only a handful of AZD1222 recipients.

The repertoire was sequenced with immunoSEQ multiplex PCR; TCRdb's copy has only in-frame clones and lacks some. The profile shows 150,000 or so clones, roughly nine tenths of them singletons. The receptor was isolated from an adult in good health. Sample: peripheral blood, taken on day 0 of AZD1222 vaccination.

The CDR3 nucleotides read TGTGCCAGCAGCTTAGACCCACACGATCACGATGAGCAGTTCTTC. This codes for CASSLDPHDHDEQFF. This chain uses TRBV7-9 with TRBJ2-1; D unclear. Germline V CDR1 and CDR2: SEHNR, FQNEAQ (reference sequence). V was cut by 1 base and J by 8 bases, with 15 bases left in between. The CDR3 totals 15 residues.